This T cell receptor beta chain was recovered during a study of T-cell reconstitution after alpha-beta-depleted transplantation in children. From germline, CDR1 is SGHDN and CDR2 FVKESK. Trimming cost V 0 bases and J 6 bases, with 18 bases left between them. The CDR3 is made up of 16 amino acids. A TCRbeta library incorporating unique molecular identifiers was prepared. TCRdb re-called the PCR reads through MiXCR, storing one row per CDR3 protein. Altogether about 600,000 distinct CDR3 sequences are present, over 9.5% being singletons, with the ten largest covering less than 4.5%. This clonotype has more than one count but fewer than ten.

The TCR comes from a human donor who donated a stem cell graft to a child with acute myeloid leukemia. V and J are TRBV14 and TRBJ2-7, with D perhaps assigned TRBD1 or TRBD2 (6 bases each). The material was PBMCs from the stem cell graft donor, obtained from the stem cell graft. The CDR3 region is CASSQDPGAFDLEQYF. In DNA, the CDR3 is TGTGCCAGCAGCCAAGATCCGGGGGCCTTTGATCTCGAGCAGTACTTC. The whole variable domain, remainder taken from reference TRBV14 and TRBJ2-7, is EAGVTQFPSHSVIEKGQTVTLRCDPISGHDNLYWYRRVMGKEIKFLLHFVKESKQDESGMPNNRFLAERTGGTYSTLKVQPAELEDSGVYFCASSQDPGAFDLEQYFGPGTRLTVT.